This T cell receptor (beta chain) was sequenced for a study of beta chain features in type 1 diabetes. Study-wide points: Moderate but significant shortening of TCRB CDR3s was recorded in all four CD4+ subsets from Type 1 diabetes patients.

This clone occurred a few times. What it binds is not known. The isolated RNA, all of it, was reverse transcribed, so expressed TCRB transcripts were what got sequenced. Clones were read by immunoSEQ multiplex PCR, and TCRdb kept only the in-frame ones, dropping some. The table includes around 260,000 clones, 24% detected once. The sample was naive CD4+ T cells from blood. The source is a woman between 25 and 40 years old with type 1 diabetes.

CDR3: CSVEVGAAHEQYF. In nucleotides, the CDR3 is TGCAGCGTTGAAGTTGGGGCCGCCCACGAGCAGTACTTC. This chain links TRBV29-1 with TRBJ2-7; TRBD1 is a possible D gene (5 bases). The CDR3 spans 13 residues. Between the trimmed V and J ends, which lost 1 base and 5 bases, there was a span of 12 bases. The germline CDR1 and CDR2 sequences are SQVTM and ANQGSEA.